This T cell receptor (beta chain) was retrieved from a study of blood T cell dynamics during melanoma immunotherapy. Turning to the study itself: Standard first-line treatment here was pembrolizumab or nivolumab plus ipilimumab in metastatic melanoma. Study conclusions and caveats: Whether repertoire-driving clones were melanoma-specific could not be determined. Immune-effector CD8+ cells best matched cell-free DNA CDR3 sequences and were most clonal.

The assay received all extracted DNA from sorted CD8+ subsets. This table comes from immunoSEQ multiplex PCR, and its TCRdb copy is limited to in-frame clones, with some not included. There are some 16,000 clones in the sample; about 94% occur only once, and around 0.2% lies in the top ten. Noted time point: week 3, after first cycle of checkpoint inhibitor. Comment on this clone: The target antigen is unknown.

The TCR comes from a human donor with melanoma. The specimen comprised effector memory CD8+ T cells from blood, sampled from a patient treated with checkpoint blockade.

CDR3 bases: TGTGCCAGCAGTTACGCGGGTACCTCCAAAAGAGAAGCTTTCTTT. Amino acid sequence: CASSYAGTSKREAFF. V gene TRBV6-5 combines with J gene TRBJ1-1, with D unresolved. V lost 2 bases to trimming and J lost 8 bases, with 18 bases between them. This CDR3 is built from 15 residues. Germline V gives CDR1 MNHEY, CDR2 SVGAGI.